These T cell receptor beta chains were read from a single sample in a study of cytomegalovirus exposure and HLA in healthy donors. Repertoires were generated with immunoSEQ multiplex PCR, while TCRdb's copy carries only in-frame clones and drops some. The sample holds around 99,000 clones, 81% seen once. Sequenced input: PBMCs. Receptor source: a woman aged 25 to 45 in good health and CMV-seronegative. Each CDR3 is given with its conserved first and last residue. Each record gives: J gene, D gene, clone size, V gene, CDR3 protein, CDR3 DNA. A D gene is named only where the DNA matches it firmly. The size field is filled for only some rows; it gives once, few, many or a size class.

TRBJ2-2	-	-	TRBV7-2	CASRDGSDTGELFF	TGTGCCAGCAGAGACGGGAGTGACACCGGGGAGCTGTTTTTT
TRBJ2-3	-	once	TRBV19	CASSIARSTDTQYF	TGTGCCAGTAGTATTGCCCGGAGCACAGATACGCAGTATTTT
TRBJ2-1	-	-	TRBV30	CAWSSFGGNEQFF	TGTGCCTGGAGTTCGTTTGGGGGGAATGAGCAGTTCTTC
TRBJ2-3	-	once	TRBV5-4	CASSPAGTDTQYF	TGTGCCAGCAGCCCGGCGGGGACAGATACGCAGTATTTT
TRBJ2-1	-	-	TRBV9	CASSVGSSIGEQFF	TGTGCCAGCAGCGTAGGCTCCAGTATTGGTGAGCAGTTCTTC
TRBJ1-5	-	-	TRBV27	CASSFRGPHQPQHF	TGTGCCAGCAGTTTTAGGGGCCCTCATCAGCCCCAGCATTTT
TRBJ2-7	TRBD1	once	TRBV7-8	CASSSLTQGSSEQYF	TGTGCCAGCAGTTCCCTGACACAGGGGTCTTCCGAGCAGTACTTC
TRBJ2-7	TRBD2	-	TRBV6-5	CASLGLAGGSYEQYF	TGTGCCAGCCTAGGACTAGCGGGAGGCTCCTACGAGCAGTACTTC
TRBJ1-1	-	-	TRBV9	CASSVDGHTEAFF	TGTGCCAGCAGCGTAGATGGGCACACTGAAGCTTTCTTT
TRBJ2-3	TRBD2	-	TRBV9	CASSVGSSGYTDTQYF	TGTGCCAGCAGTGTAGGTTCTAGCGGGTACACAGATACGCAGTATTTT
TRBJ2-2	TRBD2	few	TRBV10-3	CAINPGLAGSTGELFF	TGTGCCATCAATCCGGGACTAGCGGGTTCCACCGGGGAGCTGTTTTTT
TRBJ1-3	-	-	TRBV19	CASNQFGGTFGNTIYF	TGTGCCAGTAACCAATTTGGGGGGACTTTTGGAAACACCATATATTTT
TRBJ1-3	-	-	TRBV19	CASSLRGRGNTIYF	TGTGCCAGTAGTCTCAGGGGTCGTGGAAACACCATATATTTT